The next 16 T cell receptor beta chains were all read from a single sample in a study of T cells in Graves' hyperthyroidism and ophthalmopathy. Regions amplified from RNA transcripts were the TCR beta CDR3 regions. A set of HTBI primers served as the primers for a first-round RT-PCR of the TCR CDR3. MiXCR, applied by TCRdb to the multiplex PCR reads, yields one record per CDR3 protein. The table has some 400,000 distinct CDR3 sequences, roughly 13% seen once. The sample consisted of blood. Receptors were obtained from a man aged 25 to 40 with Graves' hyperthyroidism that later progressed to Graves' ophthalmopathy.

This clonotype showed up many times. The CDR3 nucleotides are TGTGCCAGCAGTTTAACAGTCACTGAAGCTTTCTTT. Encoded protein: CASSLTVTEAFF. The rearrangement joins TRBV28 to TRBJ1-1; no definite D call. Germline lookup yields CDR1 MDHEN and CDR2 SYDVKM. V was shortened by 2 bases and J by 4 bases, with 5 bases between the two germline ends. The CDR3 is 12 amino acids.

This clonotype was picked up many times. The chain couples TRBV7-9 to TRBJ2-3; 10 bases map to TRBD2. CDR1 is SEHNR and CDR2 is FQNEAQ in the germline V gene (reference sequence). This CDR3 has 16 amino acids. V dropped 5 bases and J dropped 7; count of bases not matched to a gene: 12. CDR3 bases: TGTGCCAGCAGCCCCGAGGGTAGCGGGGGGCCTAATACGCAGTATTTT. It encodes CASSPEGSGGPNTQYF.

This clonotype was detected ten times or more. The V call is TRBV2, the J call TRBJ2-3, with a weak D call TRBD1 (6 bases). This CDR3 is 15 amino acids long. The V gene's germline CDR1 is SNHLY and CDR2 FYNNEI. V was clipped by 11 bases and J by 2 bases, with 20 bases between them. CDR3 coding DNA: TGTGCCTCAGGGCAGGGACAATTCTACACAGATACGCAGTATTTT. Translating it yields CASGQGQFYTDTQYF.

In regard to this clonotype: At one end, the junction sequence differs from germline, possibly due to a read error. The chain is built from TRBV6-2 or TRBV6-3 and TRBJ2-1; tentatively, D is TRBD2 (7 bases). Germline lookup yields CDR1 MNHEY and CDR2 SVGEGT. This CDR3 comprises 14 residues. The chain's CDR3 is CASRYGGGYNERFF. The CDR3, as DNA: TGTGCCAGCCGGTATGGGGGGGGCTACAATGAGCGGTTCTTC.

The table lists this clonotype with many counts. The V call is TRBV7-2, the J call TRBJ1-4, with no clear D. The V end lost 5 bases, the J end lost 0 bases, and 10 bases lay between the germline ends. The CDR3 contains 15 residues. Germline-derived CDR1 and CDR2 are SGHTA and FQGNSA. The CDR3 protein is CASSTRTATNEKLFF. DNA of the CDR3: TGTGCCAGCAGCACCAGAACAGCAACTAATGAAAAACTGTTTTTT.

This chain connects TRBV6-1 to TRBJ1-2; D unresolved. Trimming cost V 8 bases and J 0 bases, with 13 bases left between them. Germline-derived CDR1 and CDR2 are MNHNS and SASEGT. The CDR3 sequence is 14 residues long. CDR3 region: CASGERRTNYGYTF. The CDR3 nucleotides are TGTGCCAGCGGCGAGAGACGTACTAACTATGGCTACACCTTC.

This clonotype was counted between two and nine times. V usage is TRBV5-1 and J usage is TRBJ2-6, with D maybe TRBD1 (6 bases). The CDR3 runs 18 residues. Trimming took off 3 bases at V and 0 bases at J, with 16 bases between the two ends. The germline CDR1 and CDR2 sequences are SGHRS and YFSETQ. In DNA form, the CDR3 reads TGCGCCAGCAGCTCCCTTTGGACAGCCCCCTCTGGGGCCAACGTCCTGACTTTC. It encodes CASSSLWTAPSGANVLTF.

Many counts were recorded for this clonotype. V usage is TRBV10-2 and J usage is TRBJ1-6; a weak D match, TRBD1 (6 bases). Germline V gene data show CDR1 as WSHSY and CDR2 as SAAADI. The CDR3 spans 14 residues. Trimming took 3 bases from V and 8 from J, leaving 11 bases between them. The CDR3 nucleotides read TGCGCCAGCAGTGACCGGGACAATCATTCACCCCTCCACTTT. Residues: CASSDRDNHSPLHF.

This clonotype was picked up many times. The chain carries TRBV27 and TRBJ1-6; 10 bases are shared with TRBD1. The CDR3 spans 16 residues. In germline, CDR1 is MNHEY, CDR2 SMNVEV (reference sequence). Trimming at V came to 4 bases and at J to 8 bases, leaving 8 bases not matched to a gene. The CDR3 protein is CASSSYRDRGYSPLHF. The CDR3 DNA is TGTGCCAGCAGTTCATACCGGGACAGGGGCTATTCACCCCTCCACTTT.

This sequence joins TRBV3-1 and TRBJ1-2; 7 bases agree with TRBD1. The CDR3 spans 11 residues. Germline V lookup: CDR1 LGHDT, CDR2 YNNKEL (reference sequence). The trim removed 6 bases at V and 13 bases at J, leaving 8 bases unmatched. The chain's CDR3 is CASSHTGASTF. The CDR3 nucleotides are TGTGCCAGCAGTCATACAGGGGCAAGCACCTTC. The whole variable domain, filled in from reference TRBV3-1 and TRBJ1-2, reads DTAVSQTPKYLVTQMGNDKSIKCEQNLGHDTMYWYKQDSKKFLKIMFSYNNKELIINETVPNRFSPKSPDKAHLNLHINSLELGDSAVYFCASSHTGASTFGSGTRLTVV.

This clonotype was observed many times. The chain joins TRBV13 to TRBJ2-7; D is possibly TRBD1 (6 bases). Germline assignment: CDR1 PRHDT and CDR2 FYEKMQ (reference sequence). CDR3 length: 13 amino acids. V was shortened by 5 bases and J by 5 bases, with 13 bases between the two germline ends. The CDR3 DNA follows: TGTGCCAGCAGCGCCGGGACATCCCACGAGCAGTACTTC. Amino acid sequence: CASSAGTSHEQYF.

This clonotype showed up just a few times. This chain links TRBV2 with TRBJ1-5; D gene unclear. This CDR3 has 12 amino acids. Trimming cost V 3 bases and J 8 bases, with 8 bases left between them. Germline V gives CDR1 SNHLY, CDR2 FYNNEI. This chain's CDR3 is CASSDLTEPQHF. The CDR3, as DNA: TGTGCCAGCAGTGATTTGACGGAGCCCCAGCATTTT.

This clonotype was seen ten or more times. V and J are TRBV30 and TRBJ2-5; possibly TRBD1 for D (5 bases). This CDR3 spans 13 amino acids. Germline V lookup: CDR1 GTSNPN, CDR2 SVGIG (reference sequence). Deletions cut 5 bases from V and 4 bases from J, with 14 bases between. The chain's CDR3 is CAWGAPGRETQYF. CDR3 nucleotide sequence: TGTGCCTGGGGGGCACCAGGGCGAGAGACCCAGTACTTC.

In the case of this clonotype: One end of the junction fails to match germline, which may point to a read error. The chain is built from TRBV12-3 or TRBV12-4 and TRBJ2-7; tentatively, D is TRBD2 (5 bases). The CDR3 contains 12 residues. CDR3 protein: CVSSLGGGEQYF. The CDR3 nucleotides are TGTGTCAGCAGTTTAGGAGGCGGGGAGCAGTACTTC.

This clonotype was observed many times. This chain links TRBV7-2 with TRBJ1-5; D is uncertain. V lost 2 bases and J lost 3, with 20 bases in between. This CDR3 comprises 18 residues. Germline V lookup: CDR1 SGHTA, CDR2 FQGNSA. CDR3 sequence (DNA): TGTGCCAGCAGCTTATCGGGCCCTACGCTCCTTAACAATCAGCCCCAGCATTTT. The encoded protein is CASSLSGPTLLNNQPQHF.

This clonotype was picked up many times. The chain couples TRBV11-3 to TRBJ2-3; no firm D call. Germline V gene sequence: CDR1 SGHNT, CDR2 YENEEA. This CDR3 has 14 residues. V lost 3 bases to trimming and J lost 2 bases, with 9 bases between them. CDR3 residues: CASSFGQTTDTQYF. The DNA of the CDR3 is TGTGCCAGCAGCTTCGGTCAGACCACAGATACGCAGTATTTT.